This T cell receptor (beta chain) is drawn from a study of tumor-infiltrating lymphocytes in primary liver carcinoma. Reverse transcription of roughly 470 ng total RNA with a constant-region primer produced TCR beta cDNA. What produced the TCR beta libraries was three nested multiplex PCR rounds using slightly modified ARM-PCR. TRBV1-TRBV30 forward and Cbeta reverse primers drove the first two approximately 10-cycle rounds. TCRdb reprocessed the multiplex PCR reads with MiXCR, giving one entry per CDR3 protein. The sample shows approximately 110,000 distinct CDR3 sequences, 65% of them seen only once. This CDR3 comprises 15 residues. Germline CDR1 and CDR2: SGHNT and YYREEE (reference sequence). Co-extracting RNA and DNA was done with about 20-33 mg of unsorted bulk tissue as input. Study findings and constraints: Tumor region pairs outstripped tumor-adjacent and tumor-blood pairs in overlap. About 7.5-25% of top clones, no more, were shared by all five regions.

Comments on this clonotype: No antigen is known for it. This may arise from a read error, as a much more abundant clone is one base away.

The rearrangement uses TRBV5-4 and TRBJ2-5; 12 positions agree with TRBD1. The sequenced sample was liver tumor tissue from sampling region 1. The subset was: tumor region T1, superior pole. The origin of this receptor is a woman aged 55-69 years with primary liver carcinoma and hepatitis B virus infection. The CDR3 reads CANSSGTGGDETQYF. The CDR3 bases are TGTGCCAACAGCTCCGGGACAGGGGGCGACGAGACCCAGTACTTC.